A selection of T cell receptor beta chains follows, all from one sample in a study of vaccination and CD4 T cells after COVID-19. For these receptors, no antigen is known. MiXCR, applied by TCRdb to the PCR reads, yields one record per CDR3 protein. Seen here are about 16,000 distinct CDR3 sequences, over 45% observed once, and the top ten hold more than 25%. The sample consisted of cultured CD4+ T cells from blood, taken after SARS-CoV-2 vaccination. The receptors were sampled from a human donor with COVID-19. Both conserved end residues are part of each CDR3. A D gene is named only where the DNA matches it firmly. Rows may omit the clone size; those that give it use once, few, many or a size class.

j_call clone_size v_call d_call cdr3_nt cdr3_aa
TRBJ2-1 few TRBV6-5 TRBD2 TGTGCCAGCAGTTACTCGAGCCGTAGCGGGGGGGGTTCGTTCTTC CASSYSSRSGGGSFF
TRBJ2-1 few TRBV11-3 TRBD1 TGTGCCAGCAGCTTGACAGGGAATATCGGCGATGAGCAGTTCTTC CASSLTGNIGDEQFF
TRBJ1-6 once TRBV3-1 - TGTGCCAGCAGCTATCGTGAACAGAGCTCCTATAATTCACCCCTCCACTTT CASSYREQSSYNSPLHF
TRBJ1-1 once TRBV6-1 - TGTGCCAGCAGGGAACACAGGGAGGGGAACACTGAAGCTTTCTTT CASREHREGNTEAFF
TRBJ1-5 - TRBV6-1 TRBD1 TGTGCCAGCAGTCTCGGACAGGGCAATCAGCCCCAGCATTTT CASSLGQGNQPQHF
TRBJ2-7 - TRBV6-2/TRBV6-3 - TGTGCCAGCAGTTCCTTGTCCCCCACCTACGAGCAGTACTTC CASSSLSPTYEQYF
TRBJ2-7 few TRBV18 TRBD1 TGTGCCAGCTCACGCGACAGGGCCACCTCCTACGAGCAGTACTTC CASSRDRATSYEQYF
TRBJ2-7 - TRBV11-2 TRBD2 TGTGCCAGCAGCCAAGGGACTAGCGGGGGGTACGAGCAGTACTTC CASSQGTSGGYEQYF
TRBJ2-5 - TRBV5-4 TRBD1 TGTGCCAGCAGCTTACAGACAGGGTACCAAGAGACCCAGTACTTC CASSLQTGYQETQYF
TRBJ1-6 - TRBV3-1 - TGTGCCAGCAGCCAAGCCCTGGAAGGGATTTCACCCCTCCACTTT CASSQALEGISPLHF
TRBJ2-7 - TRBV19 - TGTGCCAGTGGGCGAGGGATCGAGCAGTACTTC CASGRGIEQYF
TRBJ1-5 - TRBV2 - TGTGCCAGCGCGAACGTCCAGCCCCAGCATTTT CASANVQPQHF
TRBJ1-5 - TRBV6-5 TRBD1 TGTGCCAGCAGTTGGACAGGGGGGTACAATCAGCCCCAGCATTTT CASSWTGGYNQPQHF
TRBJ1-3 - TRBV15 - TGTGCCACCAGCAGAGTTTTTGGGGGATCGCCCTCTGGAAACACCATATATTTT CATSRVFGGSPSGNTIYF
TRBJ2-2 - TRBV7-9 TRBD2 TGTGCCAGCAGCGTAGCGGGGGTCACCGGGGAGCTGTTTTTT CASSVAGVTGELFF
TRBJ1-3 - TRBV30 - TGTGCCTGGCAGAGCTCATCTGGAAACACCATATATTTT CAWQSSSGNTIYF
TRBJ1-2 - TRBV11-2 - TGTGCCAGCAGCTTAGGTCGAGTCGACTATGGCTACACCTTC CASSLGRVDYGYTF
TRBJ2-2 - TRBV7-9 - TGTGCCAGCAGACCGGACGGAGCCGGGGAGCTGTTTTTT CASRPDGAGELFF
TRBJ1-4 once TRBV6-1 TRBD1 TGTGCCAGCAGTCAACGACCGGGACAGACTAATGAAAAACTGTTTTTT CASSQRPGQTNEKLFF
TRBJ2-5 - TRBV20-1 TRBD2 TGCAGTGCTAGACCTTCCGGGACTAGTCAACCTCAGTACTTC CSARPSGTSQPQYF
TRBJ2-6 - TRBV10-3 - TGTGCCATCAGTGAAAGGGTACGGACTCAAGGTTCTGGGGCCAACGTCCTGACTTTC CAISERVRTQGSGANVLTF
TRBJ1-1 - TRBV5-1 - TGCGCCAGCAGCTTGGCCAATCGGGGGGCGCAGAGCACTGAAGCTTTCTTT CASSLANRGAQSTEAFF
TRBJ2-2 - TRBV6-2/TRBV6-3 - TGTGCCAGCACCCCACAGGGTAGGAAGGCCGGGGAGCTGTTTTTT CASTPQGRKAGELFF
TRBJ2-3 - TRBV20-1 TRBD1 TGCAGTGCTAGAGATACGTTCCGGGGACAGCTTAGCACAGATACGCAGTATTTT CSARDTFRGQLSTDTQYF
TRBJ1-1 - TRBV6-1 TRBD1 TGTGCCAGCAGTGAAATGGACAGGGCACCCATAGAAGCTTTCTTT CASSEMDRAPIEAFF
TRBJ1-2 - TRBV7-2 - TGTGCCAGCAGCTCCCAGGGGTTCTGGTATGGCTACACCTTC CASSSQGFWYGYTF
TRBJ1-1 - TRBV12-3/TRBV12-4 - TGTGCCAGCAGTCAAAGTACTACGGGAGCTTTCTTT CASSQSTTGAFF
TRBJ2-7 - TRBV28 - TGTGCCAGCGGTTTAGCCTACGAGCAGTACTTC CASGLAYEQYF
TRBJ2-1 - TRBV6-5 - TGTGCCAGCAGTTACGGTCAAGGCAGCAATGAGCAGTTCTTC CASSYGQGSNEQFF
TRBJ1-3 - TRBV6-1 - TGTGCCAGCAGGCAAGGACAGTGGGGAAACACCATATATTTT CASRQGQWGNTIYF
TRBJ2-5 few TRBV6-1 - TGTGCCAGCGGGGGTCTGAAGACCCAGTACTTC CASGGLKTQYF
TRBJ2-1 - TRBV27 TRBD1 TGTGCCAGCAGTTTCCCGGACAGGGGACCCTACAATGAGCAGTTCTTC CASSFPDRGPYNEQFF
TRBJ1-1 - TRBV7-9 TRBD1 TGTGCCAGCAGCTTATACGGGACAGGGGGCGACACTGAAGCTTTCTTT CASSLYGTGGDTEAFF
TRBJ2-2 - TRBV5-1 - TGCGCCAGCGGCGGGTGGGGGACGAACACCGGGGAGCTGTTTTTT CASGGWGTNTGELFF
TRBJ2-3 - TRBV14 - TGTGCCAGCAGCCAAGGACAGCGATCTAGCACAGATACGCAGTATTTT CASSQGQRSSTDTQYF
TRBJ1-2 - TRBV12-3/TRBV12-4 - TGTGCCAGCAGTTTATCCCAGGGGTTCGGATACACCTTC CASSLSQGFGYTF
TRBJ1-5 - TRBV6-1 - TGTGCCAGCAGTCGTGGCAGGGATCATCAGCCCCAGCATTTT CASSRGRDHQPQHF